This entry features one T cell receptor (beta chain) sequence. The data were taken from a study of blood T cell repertoires in COVID-19. On the study more broadly: COVID-19 samples, acute and convalescent, were from the United States, Italy and Spain. The cDNA or gDNA used as material had been derived from T cells, B-cell-depleted T cells, or PBMCs.

The CDR3 sequence is 15 residues long. Trimming removed 5 bases at V and 0 bases at J, with 11 bases between. Germline assignment: CDR1 KGHDR and CDR2 SFDVKD. Original processing methods: Estimated nucleated cell counts came from reference gene primer amplification. Only in-frame clones appear in the TCRdb table, and some are missing; sequencing was by immunoSEQ multiplex PCR. The V and J calls and clone size come from that table; D and trimming were worked out from the DNA. The sample has roughly 84,000 clones, roughly 80% seen once; the top ten hold roughly 15%. The chain has TRBV24-1 and TRBJ2-3, with a tentative D call TRBD1 (6 bases). The sequence derives from an elderly woman with acute or convalescent COVID-19. Sequencing was done on a sample of peripheral blood. DNA of the CDR3: TGTGCCACCAGTGTAGGGGGTGTGAGCACAGATACGCAGTATTTT. Amino acids: CATSVGGVSTDTQYF.